This paragraph covers one T cell receptor (beta chain) sequence. What it binds is unknown. This CDR3 is 15 amino acids long. CDR1 MNHNY and CDR2 SVGAGI come from the germline V gene (reference sequence). The junction had 13 bases not matched to a gene; V was cut back by 10 bases and J by 4 bases. This entry belongs to a study of T cell repertoires in ileal Crohn's disease. At the level of the study: Operated complications were stricturing disease (roughly 60%) and penetrating disease (39%).

Profiling relied on immunoSEQ multiplex PCR, and the TCRdb table lists in-frame clones only, not all of them. The repertoire holds fewer than 20,000 clones, with 88% as singletons. General study points: Mucosal expansions were suggested to be mainly CD8 T cells. Every patient over 26.8% clonality showed endoscopic recurrence.

This rearrangement joins TRBV6-6 to TRBJ1-1; 9 nucleotides line up with TRBD1. The origin of this receptor is an adult with Crohn's disease. The sequencing sample was made of ileal tissue. CDR3 loop: CAIKQPGQGRTEAFF. The CDR3 region has the DNA TGTGCCATCAAGCAGCCGGGACAGGGTCGCACTGAAGCTTTCTTT.